A selection of T cell receptor beta chains follows, all from one sample in a study of T cells in localized non-small cell lung cancer. TCRdb keeps only in-frame clones here, not all; method: immunoSEQ multiplex PCR. The sample includes over a thousand clones, about 19% of them seen just once. The material sequenced was normal lung tissue next to the tumor, taken before any cancer treatment. The source is a female donor of 60 years or more with stage I lung adenocarcinoma. The CDR3 runs from the conserved cysteine through the conserved F or W.

v_call	j_call	cdr3_aa
TRBV6-8	TRBJ1-2	CASRRAGAYYGYTF
TRBV6-8	TRBJ2-7	CASRDSPPDYEQYF
TRBV11-3	TRBJ1-1	CASSPHSTGAEAFF
TRBV19	TRBJ2-2	CASRSGTGLSLSTGELFF
TRBV9	TRBJ1-2	CASSVAPSTGRWNYGYTF
TRBV12-2	TRBJ2-2	CASSRQGAVAGELFF
TRBV6-8	TRBJ2-7	CASSYSTRYEQYF
TRBV18	TRBJ2-2	CASSPRDLFTGELFF
TRBV11-3	TRBJ1-4	CASSRWTTATNEKLFF
TRBV6-8	TRBJ1-6	CASRDGQGRSSSYNSPLHF
TRBV9	TRBJ1-3	CASSRRGLGNTIYF
TRBV7-8	TRBJ1-4	CASSLQEREKLFF
TRBV6-8	TRBJ2-1	CASSYSSEGGNEQFF
TRBV9	TRBJ2-3	CASSVGDSTGTSTDTQYF
TRBV11-3	TRBJ2-3	CASSLGQSFTDTQYF
TRBV6-8	TRBJ1-1	CASSTGQVNTEAFF
TRBV30	TRBJ1-1	CAWSGGQGGQNTEAFF
TRBV19	TRBJ1-2	CATTNGLNYGYTF
TRBV6-8	TRBJ1-1	CASSSGTAGNTEAFF
TRBV15	TRBJ1-1	CATSSLRESVNTEAFF
TRBV19	TRBJ1-2	CASRPKGTGRGYTF
TRBV5-1	TRBJ1-2	CASSSKARDRANYGYTF
TRBV6-8	TRBJ1-4	CASRKGGEKLFF